The 2 T cell receptor beta chains reported below all come from one sample, sequenced in a study of cytomegalovirus exposure and HLA in healthy donors. The PCR employed 60 Vbeta primers together with 13 Jbeta primers. Clones were sequenced by immunoSEQ multiplex PCR, and TCRdb holds only the in-frame ones, with some missing. The profile shows 210,000 or so clones, around 88% of them singletons. The sample taken for sequencing was PBMCs. The receptors shown here come from a woman aged 18-29 years in good health and CMV-seronegative.

V gene TRBV4-1 combines with J gene TRBJ2-3; maybe TRBD1 (6 bases). The V gene lost 1 base and the J gene lost 3 bases, with 14 bases spanning the gap. CDR3 length: 16 residues. Germline V lookup: CDR1 MGHRA, CDR2 YSYEKL. This CDR3 reads CASSQVPGARTDTQYF. The DNA of the CDR3 is TGCGCCAGCAGCCAAGTACCAGGGGCGAGAACAGATACGCAGTATTTT.

The chain links TRBV11-3 to TRBJ2-5; TRBD1 matches at 7 bases. The CDR3 contains 15 residues. The junction had 8 bases not matched to a gene; V was cut back by 5 bases and J by 2 bases. From germline, CDR1 is SGHNT and CDR2 YENEEA. The CDR3 sequence is CASSKRTGAQETQYF. The DNA for the CDR3 is TGTGCCAGCAGCAAACGGACAGGAGCGCAAGAGACCCAGTACTTC.